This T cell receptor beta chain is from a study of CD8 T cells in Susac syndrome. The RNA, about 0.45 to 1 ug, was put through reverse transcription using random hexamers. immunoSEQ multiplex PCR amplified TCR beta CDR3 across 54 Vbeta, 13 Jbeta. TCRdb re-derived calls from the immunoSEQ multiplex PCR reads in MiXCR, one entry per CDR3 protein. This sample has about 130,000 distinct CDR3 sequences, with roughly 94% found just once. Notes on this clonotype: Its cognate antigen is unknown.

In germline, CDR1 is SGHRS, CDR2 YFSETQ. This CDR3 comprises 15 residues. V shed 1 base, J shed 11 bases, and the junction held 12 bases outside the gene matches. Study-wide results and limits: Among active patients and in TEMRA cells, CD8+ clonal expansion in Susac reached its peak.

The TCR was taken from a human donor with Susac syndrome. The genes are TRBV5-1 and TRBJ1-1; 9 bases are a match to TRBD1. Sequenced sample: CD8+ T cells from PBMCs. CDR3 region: CASSLTGTGSSGAFF. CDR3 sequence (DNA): TGCGCCAGCAGCTTGACCGGGACAGGGTCCTCCGGGGCTTTCTTT.